The count of the clone carrying this T cell receptor beta chain is one. The study drew participants aged about 18 to 90 years from some 24 US areas. The sample belongs to a study of blood T cell repertoires in COVID-19. In the study overall: Recovery among Cohort 3 donors was established by two negative PCRs, clearance, or symptom resolution. PBMCs, B-cell-depleted T cells, or T cells were the source of the cDNA or gDNA that made up the material.

Germline CDR1 is SGHNT and CDR2 is YYREEE (reference sequence). The CDR3 has 14 residues. V lost 4 bases and J lost 4, with 11 bases in between. In the source study's methods: By means of reference gene primer amplification, nucleated cell counts were estimated. Libraries were prepared by immunoSEQ multiplex PCR; TCRdb keeps only in-frame clonotypes and omits some of them. The DNA gave D and trimming, while V, J and clone size come from that table. The data contain fewer than 250,000 clones, 87% of them singletons. Material: PBMCs or T cells enriched from blood (not recorded which). The chain links TRBV5-4 to TRBJ2-2; D possibly corresponds to TRBD2 (6 bases). The receptor was derived from a man aged 25-40 years in a cohort exposed to, infected with or recovered from COVID-19 (not recorded which). CDR3 region: CASSRETLTGELFF. In nucleotides, the CDR3 is TGTGCCAGCAGCCGGGAGACCCTCACCGGGGAGCTGTTTTTT.